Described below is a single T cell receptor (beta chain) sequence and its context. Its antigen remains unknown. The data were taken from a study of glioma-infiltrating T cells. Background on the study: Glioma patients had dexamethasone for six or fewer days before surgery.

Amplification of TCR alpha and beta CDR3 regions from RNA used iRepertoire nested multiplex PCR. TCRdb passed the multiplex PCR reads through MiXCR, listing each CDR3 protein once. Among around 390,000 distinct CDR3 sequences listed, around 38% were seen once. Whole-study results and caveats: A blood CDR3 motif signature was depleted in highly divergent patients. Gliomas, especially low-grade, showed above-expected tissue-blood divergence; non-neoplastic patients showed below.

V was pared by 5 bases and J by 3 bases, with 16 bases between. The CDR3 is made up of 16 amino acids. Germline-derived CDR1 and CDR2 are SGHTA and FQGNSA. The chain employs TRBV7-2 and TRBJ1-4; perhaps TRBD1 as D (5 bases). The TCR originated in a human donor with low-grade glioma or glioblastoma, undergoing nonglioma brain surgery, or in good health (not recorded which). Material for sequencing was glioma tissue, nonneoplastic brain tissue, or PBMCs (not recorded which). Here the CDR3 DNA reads TGTGCCAGCAGCGCCGATATAGCGGGGGCTAATGAAAAACTGTTTTTT. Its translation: CASSADIAGANEKLFF.